One and the same sample provided the 22 T cell receptor beta chains below, sequenced in a study of vaccination effects on CD4 cells after COVID-19. Their target antigens are unknown. Cells that had been cultured for nine to eleven days were the source of isolated CD4+ T cells. Two doses of BNT162b2 or mRNA-1273 vaccine were administered to participants. Profiling relied on immunoSEQ multiplex PCR, and the TCRdb table lists in-frame clones only, not all of them. Of around 50,000 clones in the sample, approximately 70% are singletons; the top ten hold 5.5% to 8%. The sample in question was CD4+ T cells from PBMCs cultured without peptide, obtained after COVID-19 vaccination. The receptors stem from a human donor who received a COVID-19 vaccine.

The CDR3 reads CASSQGAKRGAGLNEQFF. DNA of the CDR3: TGCGCCAGCAGCCAAGGGGCGAAACGGGGGGCAGGGTTGAATGAGCAGTTCTTC. This rearrangement joins TRBV4-1 to TRBJ2-1; possibly TRBD2 for D (7 bases). Deletions cut 1 base from V and 7 bases from J, with 23 bases between. The germline V gene has CDR1 MGHRA and CDR2 YSYEKL. The CDR3 covers 18 residues.

The chain combines TRBV24-1 with TRBJ1-5; D unresolved. The V gene lost 4 bases and the J gene lost 7 bases, with 7 bases spanning the gap. Germline CDR1 KGHDR, CDR2 SFDVKD. This CDR3 comprises 12 residues. The CDR3 DNA reads TGTGCCACCAGTGAGGCTTTACAGCCCCAGCATTTT. Protein sequence: CATSEALQPQHF.

In its sample, this clone was seen a few times. The junction and the germline gene differ at one end; a read error may be behind it. The chain is built from TRBV7-7 and TRBJ2-5, with a tentative D call TRBD2 (6 bases). Germline-derived CDR1 and CDR2 are SSHAT and FNYEAQ (reference sequence). The CDR3 length is 16 residues. The CDR3: CASSSIPGTSGESQYF. CDR3 sequence (DNA): TGTGCCAGCAGTTCCATCCCGGGGACGTCGGGGGAGAGCCAGTACTTC.

This clone appeared a single time. The chain employs TRBV10-3 and TRBJ1-5; D is possibly TRBD1 (5 bases). V lost 6 bases and J lost 6, with 15 bases in between. This CDR3 is built from 14 residues. Germline V gene data show CDR1 as ENHRY and CDR2 as SYGVKD. The CDR3 sequence is CAIRRPGGGQPQHF. CDR3 DNA sequence: TGTGCCATCAGGAGACCAGGTGGGGGTCAGCCCCAGCATTTT.

The V call is TRBV7-2, the J call TRBJ1-5, with TRBD1 as a possible D gene (5 bases). Germline CDR1 is SGHTA and CDR2 is FQGNSA. Trimming stripped 3 bases from V and 7 bases from J, with 10 bases between. This CDR3 region has 13 residues. The CDR3 loop reads CASSFWGRQPQHF. The CDR3 DNA reads as TGTGCCAGCAGCTTCTGGGGGAGGCAGCCCCAGCATTTT.

The chain carries TRBV4-1 and TRBJ1-6, with 8 bases lining up with TRBD1. Germline values: CDR1 MGHRA, CDR2 YSYEKL. V lost 3 bases, J lost 7 bases, and 17 bases stayed unmatched. The CDR3 runs to 19 residues. The CDR3 reads CASSQGSVKGTGLNSPLHF. The CDR3 nucleotides read TGCGCCAGCAGCCAGGGGTCCGTAAAAGGGACAGGCCTCAATTCACCCCTCCACTTT.

The gene calls are TRBV5-1 and TRBJ1-1, with TRBD1 as a possible D gene (5 bases). Germline loops: CDR1 SGHRS, CDR2 YFSETQ. The CDR3 has 16 amino acids. Trimming took off 0 bases at V and 6 bases at J, with 18 bases between the two ends. As DNA, the CDR3 is TGCGCCAGCAGCTTGGGGACGGTGGGGGGGATCGCTGAAGCTTTCTTT. Amino acid sequence: CASSLGTVGGIAEAFF.

This clone was detected a few times. V gene TRBV16 combines with J gene TRBJ1-4; D may be TRBD1 (5 bases). The CDR3 totals 15 residues. Trimming took 5 bases from V and 2 from J, leaving 12 bases between them. CDR1 and CDR2 (germline): KGHSY, FQNENV. The CDR3 DNA reads TGTGCCAGCAGCTACGATGGGGGGACTAATGAAAAACTGTTTTTT. Its protein product is CASSYDGGTNEKLFF.

The rearrangement uses TRBV19 and TRBJ2-3, with TRBD2 matching over 8 bases. Germline V gene sequence: CDR1 LNHDA, CDR2 SQIVND (reference sequence). Unmatched junction bases numbered 4, after V lost 3 bases and J lost 2 bases. The CDR3 has 15 residues. CDR3 sequence: CASSITGGATDTQYF. CDR3 nucleotides: TGTGCCAGTAGTATCACGGGGGGGGCCACAGATACGCAGTATTTT.

In this sample, this clone turned up once. The rearrangement links TRBV7-9 to TRBJ2-6, with TRBD1 as a possible D gene (5 bases). The V gene lost 5 bases and the J gene lost 6 bases, with 8 bases spanning the gap. The CDR3 sequence is 13 residues long. Per the germline V gene, CDR1 is SEHNR and CDR2 is FQNEAQ (reference sequence). This CDR3 is CASSKGEANVLTF. The CDR3 DNA reads as TGTGCCAGCAGCAAAGGGGAGGCCAACGTCCTGACTTTC. Filled out from reference TRBV7-9 and TRBJ2-6, the complete variable domain reads DTGVSQNPRHKITKRGQNVTFRCDPISEHNRLYWYRQTLGQGPEFLTYFQNEAQLEKSRLLSDRFSAERPKGSFSTLEIQRTEQGDSAMYLCASSKGEANVLTFGAGSRLTVL.

Only one count was recorded for this clone. The chain uses TRBV3-1 (or the pseudogene TRBV3-2) and TRBJ1-1; 7 positions match TRBD1. This CDR3 has 16 amino acids. After removal of 0 bases from V and 3 bases from J, the junction contained 7 bases not matched to a gene. CDR1 and CDR2 from the germline V gene are LGHDT and YNNKEL (reference sequence). This CDR3 is CASSQDLPTGYTEAFF. CDR3 DNA: TGTGCCAGCAGCCAAGACCTTCCGACAGGGTACACTGAAGCTTTCTTT.

Regarding this clone: Its ends do not fully match the called genes, so a read error is possible. The CDR3 loop reads CASSQEGTGTRSF. CDR3 bases: TGTGCCAGCAGCCAAGAAGGGACGGGCACCCGATCCTTC. The J gene is TRBJ1-2, the V gene TRBV3-1 (or the pseudogene TRBV3-2), with D maybe TRBD1 (5 bases). This CDR3 region has 13 residues. CDR1 is LGHDT, CDR2 YNNKEL, per germline (reference sequence).

The chain carries TRBV6-6 and TRBJ2-7; a weak D match, TRBD2 (6 bases). The CDR3 extends over 14 amino acids. Trimming removed 2 bases at V and 3 bases at J, with 11 bases between. From germline, CDR1 is MNHNY and CDR2 SVGAGI (reference sequence). CDR3 loop: CASSYIQDYYEQYF. CDR3 coding DNA: TGTGCCAGCAGTTACATTCAGGACTACTACGAGCAGTACTTC.

A few counts support this clone. The rearrangement uses TRBV7-2 and TRBJ1-3; the D gene is possibly TRBD1 (6 bases). Germline V gives CDR1 SGHTA, CDR2 FQGNSA. CDR3 length: 15 amino acids. Trimming removed 3 bases from V and 3 bases from J, with 12 bases in between. The CDR3 DNA reads as TGTGCCAGCAGCTTTTCCGGGACACGTGGAAACACCATATATTTT. Its translation is CASSFSGTRGNTIYF.

Written as DNA, the CDR3 is TGTGCCAGCAGACGGACAGGGAGCCCCCAGCATTTT. As protein: CASRRTGSPQHF. This chain connects TRBV12-3 or TRBV12-4 to TRBJ1-5, with TRBD1 identical over 8 bases. V lost 6 bases, J lost 10 bases, and 5 bases stayed unmatched. The CDR3 has 12 amino acids.

The chain uses TRBV6-6 and TRBJ1-1, with D tentatively TRBD1 (5 bases). The germline CDR1 and CDR2 sequences are MNHNY and SVGAGI (reference sequence). The CDR3 totals 12 residues. V lost 2 bases and J 10 bases, leaving 11 bases between the germline ends. In DNA form, the CDR3 reads TGTGCCAGCAGTTACGAAAGGGACGGAGCTTTCTTT. Translation gives CASSYERDGAFF.

This clone was counted between two and nine times. The genes are TRBV18 and TRBJ1-5; the D gene is possibly TRBD1 (5 bases). The CDR3 is made up of 15 amino acids. CDR1 is KGHSH and CDR2 is LQKENI in the germline V gene. V lost 5 bases, J lost 2 bases, and 13 bases lay in between. CDR3 region: CASSLEGFGNQPQHF. DNA for the CDR3: TGTGCCAGCTCATTGGAGGGGTTCGGCAATCAGCCCCAGCATTTT.

In DNA, the CDR3 is TGTGCCATCAGTGAGAGGACGGGGGGGCGGGACGAGCAGTACTTC. It translates to CAISERTGGRDEQYF. The rearrangement uses TRBV10-3 and TRBJ2-7; 8 bases match TRBD2. With V trimmed by 2 bases and J by 5 bases, 8 bases remained unmatched. This CDR3 is built from 15 residues. CDR1 and CDR2 from the germline V gene are ENHRY and SYGVKD.

V gene TRBV10-2 combines with J gene TRBJ1-1, with D hard to call. The CDR3 is 11 residues long. The ends were cut back, 3 bases at V and 4 bases at J, with 3 bases in the middle. From germline, CDR1 is WSHSY and CDR2 SAAADI. CDR3 loop: CASSDGTEAFF. For the CDR3, the DNA is TGCGCCAGCAGTGATGGCACTGAAGCTTTCTTT.

This clone was seen a handful of times. The DNA is omitted, as the CDR3 cannot be located on it reliably, and the CDR3 follows TCRdb's listing. V is TRBV2 and J is TRBJ1-1. From germline, CDR1 is SNHLY and CDR2 FYNNEI. The CDR3 adds up to 13 amino acids, both ends counted. The CDR3 sequence is CVPAPDMNTEAFF.

This clone was counted once. This chain links TRBV6-5 with TRBJ2-5; the match to TRBD2 covers 8 bases. The CDR3 spans 15 residues. Looked up from germline, CDR1 is MNHEY and CDR2 is SVGAGI. Unmatched junction bases numbered 7, after V lost 5 bases and J lost 2 bases. CDR3 sequence (DNA): TGTGCCAGCAGTCGGGAGGGAGTAGGGCAAGAGACCCAGTACTTC. Its protein is CASSREGVGQETQYF.

This clone was counted a few times. This chain uses TRBV6-5 with TRBJ2-7, with 11 bases matching TRBD2. V lost 6 bases to trimming and J lost 6 bases; unmatched junction nucleotides: 10. Germline V CDR1 and CDR2: MNHEY, SVGAGI. This CDR3 has 15 amino acids. The CDR3 here is CASRVLSGRGGEQYF. The CDR3 DNA sequence: TGTGCCAGCAGGGTCCTTAGCGGGAGGGGGGGCGAGCAGTACTTC.